This T cell receptor (beta chain) was profiled in a study of blood T cell repertoires in COVID-19. Whole-study context: The origin of the acute and convalescent COVID-19 samples was the United States, Italy and Spain.

Per the authors' pipeline: It was from reference gene primer amplification that nucleated cell counts were estimated. Sequenced by immunoSEQ multiplex PCR; TCRdb stores in-frame clones only, minus some. V, J and clone size are taken as reported in that table, and D and trimming were inferred from the DNA itself. Here the sample spans roughly 250,000 clones, roughly 90% being singletons. Germline V CDR1 and CDR2: SNHLY, FYNNEI. CDR3 length: 14 residues. V gave up 7 bases and J gave up 7 bases; unmatched junction bases: 10. Cohort assignment relied on participant-reported clinical history. The sequenced material came from PBMCs or T cells enriched from blood (not recorded which). The chain joins TRBV2 to TRBJ1-2; 9 bases are a match to TRBD1. This TCR came from a woman aged 25 to 39 with acute COVID-19. The DNA for the CDR3 is TGTGCCAGCACCCCTTGGGGACAGGGAGGTGGCTACACCTTC. It codes for CASTPWGQGGGYTF.